What follows describes a single TCR beta chain. What it recognizes is unknown. TCRdb's copy holds only in-frame clones and misses some; the assay was immunoSEQ multiplex PCR. The sample holds 200,000 to 250,000 clones; about 94% are singletons and the top ten take approximately 1.5%. The sample belongs to a study of T cell responses to AZD1222 COVID-19 vaccine. The length of the CDR3 is 13 residues. Germline-derived CDR1 and CDR2 are MNHEY and SVGAGI. Trimming left V 0 bases short and J 12 bases short, with 12 bases between. General observations from the study: Females outnumbered males among donors, who were mostly white British; clonal diversity was possibly underestimated. Recipients of two AZD1222 doses showed rising Spike-specific TCR breadth and depth. Targeting of unmutated variant regions was reportedly seen in nearly half of spike-specific TCRs. The repertoires were collected only after the peak T cell response.

This clonotype was sampled from an adult who received the MenACWY meningococcal vaccine as a control. The chain joins TRBV6-5 to TRBJ2-1; TRBD2 is a possible D gene (5 bases). The sample was peripheral blood, taken 28 days after the second dose of the MenACWY control vaccine. The CDR3 is CASSYSVGVGQFF. The CDR3 nucleotides read TGTGCCAGCAGTTACTCAGTGGGAGTGGGGCAGTTCTTC.